This T cell receptor beta chain was captured in a study of CD8+ T cells in alopecia areata. In the study overall: For the treated group, dosing was oral tofacitinib at 5 to 10 mg twice daily. Study-wide results and limits: Numerous clones, expanded in lesions, remained in scalp and blood during tofacitinib. Scalp clonality dropped significantly under tofacitinib, as did expanded CD8+ top-100 clones.

This sample's treatment: oral pan-JAK inhibitor, 5-10 mg twice daily. Cell sorting on a FACSAria was used to separate CD4+ and CD8+ T cells from the PBMCs. Worth noting for this clone: Its antigen is not known.

Germline-derived CDR1 and CDR2 are SGHNT and YYREEE (reference sequence). Trimming took 0 bases from V and 0 from J, leaving 4 bases between them. CDR3 size: 15 residues. cDNA reverse transcribed from extracted RNA served as the sequencing template. Sequencing was performed with immunoSEQ multiplex PCR; in TCRdb, only in-frame clones are kept and a portion is missing. There are 180,000 or so clones in the sample; 45% to 60% occur only once, and around 9.1% lies in the top ten. The chain carries TRBV5-4 and TRBJ2-6; D is undetermined. This TCR was sampled from a human donor with alopecia areata. The sequenced sample was CD8+ T cells sorted from blood, obtained between weeks 51 and 54, from a patient treated with tofacitinib. The CDR3 region has the DNA TGTGCCAGCAGCTTGGAAGACTCTGGGGCCAACGTCCTGACTTTC. Its protein product is CASSLEDSGANVLTF.